This section outlines one T cell receptor (beta chain) sequence together with its context. The specificity of this receptor is unknown. No much larger clone exists at a distance of one base, and base qualities are not known. The library was generated by 5' RACE. Sequencing was performed on a NextSeq 500. In the TCR library protocol, a unique molecular identifier was attached to each TCR cDNA molecule so that PCR and sequencing errors could be corrected. The paper's data handling went like this. TCR identification, UMI-based error correction and CDR3 extraction were performed with Decombinator tools. Expanded TCRs were defined as those above a frequency of 2 per 1,000, corresponding to the top 1% of the tumor frequency distribution. Renyi diversity was calculated using the R vegan package after each repertoire was subsampled 100 times to 5,000 TCRs. To build CDR3 similarity networks, amino acid triplet string-kernel similarity was used, and CDR3s were connected when their pairwise similarity was above 0.82. TCRdb reran the public reads through fastp at Q25 and MiXCR, keeping productive beta chains. Rows with one shared CDR3 protein collapse into an entry with the most common genes and DNA. The V and J calls come from TCRdb's annotation, not from the publication. Across this sample there are 75,000 to 85,000 distinct CDR3 sequences, with approximately 18% seen only once. Of the sample, roughly 5.6% falls within the top ten clones.

The data were obtained in a study of spatial heterogeneity in lung cancer (dated by TCRdb to about 2019). Some background on the complete study: Beta-chain transcripts were consistently detected in greater numbers than alpha-chain transcripts, which likely reflected higher beta-chain transcript abundance. In the raw uncorrected reads, each unique combination of TCR and UMI appeared more than ten times on average. At surgery, some 220 tumor regions, roughly 63 matched nontumor lung samples and 45 to 60 PBMC samples were TCR-sequenced for both alpha and beta chains. In non-small cell lung cancer, the study made a quantitative comparison of TCR alpha and beta repertoires among multiple tumor regions, matched nontumor lung and blood. Nonsynonymous mutation counts, determined by whole-exome sequencing of tumor tissue, were related to features of the TCR repertoire.

Here V drops 6 bases and J drops 0 bases, and the junction holds 8 bases not matched to any gene. In the germline V gene, CDR1 corresponds to MNHEY and CDR2 to SVGEGT. Reading from cysteine to phenylalanine, the CDR3 counts 16 amino acids. The DNA shown is the 48-base CDR3, in frame from base 1. General conclusions and limits of the study: Ubiquitous expanded tumor TCRs showed up in blood more often at tumor resection than at routine follow-up. Confirming at a functional level the hypothesis that regional TCRs recognize regional mutations was considered to require additional single-cell paired TCR alpha and beta sequencing.

The time point tag for this specimen amounts to: sample taken at primary tumor resection. For TCR sequencing, whole RNA was extracted from tumor and nontumor lung tissue, or from cryopreserved PBMC samples, and no cell sorting was done. Samples were obtained from approximately 72 patients with early-stage, untreated non-small cell lung cancer from the lung TRACERx cohort. Only patients with enough RNA available from two or more tumor regions were chosen for TCR sequencing. Recombination connected TRBV6-2 or TRBV6-3 to TRBJ2-3; 8 central nucleotides agree with TRBD2. This clonotype was sampled from a male donor with early-stage non-small cell lung cancer. The material was PBMCs, obtained at surgery. The CDR3: CASSLLSGASTDTQYF. The DNA reads as follows: TGTGCCAGCAGCTTGCTTAGCGGGGCAAGCACAGATACGCAGTATTTT.